This record looks at one T cell receptor beta chain sequence and its context. The antigen is not known. These data originate in a study of cytomegalovirus exposure and HLA in healthy donors. Regarding the study as a whole: A prior analysis recorded that most TCR beta V segments were productive about 87% or about 30% of the time. Reported results showed that the classifier diagnosed cytomegalovirus status with high specificity and sensitivity. Rarity held for most TCR sequences, but there were some public TCRs that occurred in many donors. There were some 150 TCR beta chains listed as cytomegalovirus-associated.

This CDR3 comprises 16 residues. Germline V CDR1 and CDR2: MNHNS, SASEGT. Trimming took 2 bases from V and 6 from J; bases not matched to a gene: 7. Use of 60 Vbeta and 13 Jbeta primers characterized the PCR. Here immunoSEQ multiplex PCR was the method, and the copy in TCRdb shows in-frame clones only, minus some. Among 150,000 to 200,000 clones listed, more than 75% were seen once. V is TRBV6-1 and J is TRBJ1-6; 7 bases match TRBD1. The receptor's source is a woman aged 18-30 years in good health and CMV-seronegative. Source material: PBMCs. The CDR3 is CASSEFRDSLNSPLHF. CDR3 in DNA: TGTGCCAGCAGTGAATTCCGGGACAGCCTTAATTCACCCCTCCACTTT.